One and the same sample provided the 23 T cell receptor beta chains below, sequenced in a study of T cells in Graves' hyperthyroidism and ophthalmopathy. What was amplified from RNA transcripts were TCR beta CDR3 regions. HTBI primers were employed in a first-round RT-PCR of the TCR CDR3. TCRdb fed the multiplex PCR reads into MiXCR, producing one record per CDR3 protein. Among about 600,000 distinct CDR3 sequences listed, more than 15% were seen once. Sequencing was carried out using blood. These receptors all come from a woman aged 35 to 49 with Graves' ophthalmopathy.

This clonotype was counted many times. This chain uses TRBV11-2 with TRBJ1-6, with TRBD1 as a possible D gene (5 bases). V shed 5 bases and J shed 8 bases, with 19 bases lying between them. The CDR3 has 16 residues. The germline V gene encodes CDR1 SGHAT and CDR2 FQNNGV. CDR3 nucleotide sequence: TGTGCCAGCAGCACCCTCGATTGGACACCGGATTCACCCCTCCACTTT. Translated: CASSTLDWTPDSPLHF.

This clonotype was picked up a small number of times. The CDR3 region is CASSARHLQETQYF. The CDR3 nucleotides read TGTGCCAGCAGTGCGAGGCACCTCCAAGAGACCCAGTACTTC. This rearrangement joins TRBV6-1 to TRBJ2-5; D uncertain. CDR1 is MNHNS and CDR2 is SASEGT in the germline V gene. The CDR3 consists of 14 residues. Trimming removed 4 bases at V and 1 base at J, with 10 bases between.

The V gene is TRBV4-2, the J gene TRBJ1-2; 9 positions agree with TRBD1. The CDR3 is 19 residues long. Germline CDR1 and CDR2: LGHNA and YNFKEQ. Trimming took 1 base from V and 3 from J; bases not matched to a gene: 15. The CDR3 DNA follows: TGTGCCAGCAGCCAAGTTTTTACAGGGGGCCGAAATGCGTACTATGGCTACACCTTC. It yields the protein CASSQVFTGGRNAYYGYTF.

This clonotype was counted ten times or more. This rearrangement joins TRBV2 to TRBJ2-3; D gene ambiguous. The CDR3 is 14 amino acids. Germline values: CDR1 SNHLY, CDR2 FYNNEI. Trimming removed 5 bases from V and 2 bases from J, with 11 bases in between. The CDR3 spells CASSQKPTTDTQYF. In nucleotides, the CDR3 is TGTGCCAGCAGTCAAAAGCCCACCACAGATACGCAGTATTTT.

This CDR3 reads CASSLVGSDTGELFF. CDR3 DNA: TGTGCCAGCAGCTTGGTCGGGAGTGACACCGGGGAGCTGTTTTTT. This chain uses TRBV7-3 with TRBJ2-2; TRBD2 is a possible D gene (6 bases). The ends were cut back, 3 bases at V and 3 bases at J, with 11 bases in the middle. The CDR3 spans 15 residues. Germline loops: CDR1 SGHTA, CDR2 FQGTGA.

V and J are TRBV13 and TRBJ2-6; possible D gene TRBD1, 5 bases. Trimming removed 4 bases at V and 3 bases at J, with 13 bases between. Germline CDR1 reads PRHDT; CDR2 reads FYEKMQ (reference sequence). This CDR3 comprises 16 residues. The CDR3 sequence: CASSSHRKGGANVLTF. In DNA, the CDR3 is TGTGCCAGCAGCTCCCACAGGAAGGGTGGGGCCAACGTCCTGACTTTC.

This clonotype occurred a few times. CDR3 loop: CASSPPPGNTGELFF. The CDR3 region has the DNA TGTGCCAGCAGTCCCCCCCCAGGGAACACCGGGGAGCTGTTTTTT. The rearrangement links TRBV28 to TRBJ2-2; no firm D call. Germline V gene sequence: CDR1 MDHEN, CDR2 SYDVKM. The CDR3 contains 15 residues. Trimming left V 5 bases short and J 1 base short, with 11 bases between.

The rearrangement joins TRBV2 to TRBJ2-1; D might be TRBD2 (5 bases). CDR3 length: 16 amino acids. The V gene's germline CDR1 is SNHLY and CDR2 FYNNEI. The germline V and J ends were trimmed by 0 bases and 0 bases, with 9 bases remaining between them. CDR3 nucleotides: TGTGCCAGCAGTGAAGCAGCGGCGAGCTCCTACAATGAGCAGTTCTTC. This encodes CASSEAAASSYNEQFF.

This chain uses TRBV29-1 with TRBJ1-3; D not resolved. V lost 0 bases to trimming and J lost 0 bases, with 0 bases between them. CDR1 is SQVTM and CDR2 is ANQGSEA in the germline V gene. This CDR3 is 12 amino acids long. The CDR3 sequence: CSVEDSGNTIYF. The CDR3 DNA sequence: TGCAGCGTTGAAGACTCTGGAAACACCATATATTTT.

The gene calls are TRBV20-1 and TRBJ2-2; TRBD2 is a possible D gene (6 bases). Germline values: CDR1 DFQATT, CDR2 SNEGSKA (reference sequence). V shed 2 bases and J shed 1 base, with 11 bases lying between them. CDR3 length equals 15 residues. CDR3 sequence reads: CSARLRGGNTGELFF. The CDR3 DNA is TGCAGTGCTAGATTGCGGGGAGGGAACACCGGGGAGCTGTTTTTT.

The chain links TRBV12-3 or TRBV12-4 to TRBJ2-7; TRBD2 agrees at 13 bases. This CDR3 is built from 14 residues. The junction had 7 bases not matched to a gene; V was cut back by 7 bases and J by 7 bases. The CDR3 loop is CASTWTSGRGEQYF. The CDR3 DNA reads as TGTGCCAGCACCTGGACTAGCGGGAGAGGTGAGCAGTACTTC.

This clonotype was counted only a few times. The rearrangement uses TRBV7-9 and TRBJ2-2; D call uncertain. V was trimmed by 5 bases and J by 7 bases, leaving 11 bases between them. Germline V gene lookup returns CDR1 SEHNR and CDR2 FQNEAQ (reference sequence). There are 13 residues in the CDR3. The CDR3 loop reads CASSILVSGELFF. The CDR3 nucleotides read TGTGCCAGCAGCATATTAGTGAGCGGGGAGCTGTTTTTT.

The sample holds many counts of this clonotype. The CDR3 DNA sequence: TGTGCCAGCAGTTTTCCGGGACTAGCGTCGACCGGGGAGCTGTTTTTT. Its translation is CASSFPGLASTGELFF. J is TRBJ2-2 and V is TRBV12-3 or TRBV12-4; 10 bases agree with TRBD2. The CDR3 has 16 residues. The junction had 6 bases not matched to a gene; V was cut back by 3 bases and J by 5 bases.

This clonotype was seen only a few times. The V call is TRBV19, the J call TRBJ2-1, with 12 bases lining up with TRBD2. The CDR3 spans 15 residues. CDR1 is LNHDA, CDR2 SQIVND, per germline (reference sequence). V lost 7 bases to trimming and J lost 7 bases; unmatched junction nucleotides: 8. The CDR3 DNA reads as TGTGCCAGTACCAACGGACTAGCGGGGTTAAATGAGCAGTTCTTC. Amino acid sequence: CASTNGLAGLNEQFF.

The chain uses TRBV5-1 and TRBJ1-6; maybe TRBD1 (6 bases). The CDR3 is 14 residues long. Germline V gene data show CDR1 as SGHRS and CDR2 as YFSETQ. V dropped 3 bases and J dropped 5 bases, with 9 bases sitting between them. The CDR3 reads CASSSNRDNSPLHF. For the CDR3, the DNA is TGCGCCAGCAGCTCGAACAGGGATAATTCACCCCTCCACTTT.

Ten or more counts support this clonotype. The rearrangement uses TRBV12-3 or TRBV12-4 and TRBJ2-3; D may be TRBD2 (6 bases). The CDR3 extends over 14 amino acids. V lost 6 bases to trimming and J lost 5 bases, with 15 bases between them. The CDR3 DNA reads TGTGCCAGCAGGAAACTAGGGACTTTAGATACGCAGTATTTT. Protein product: CASRKLGTLDTQYF.

CDR3 loop: CASSHGTFPSSYNEQFF. The CDR3 DNA reads TGTGCCAGCAGCCACGGGACTTTCCCGAGCTCCTACAATGAGCAGTTCTTC. The gene calls are TRBV7-2 and TRBJ2-1; tentative D call: TRBD2 (6 bases). CDR1 and CDR2 from the germline V gene are SGHTA and FQGNSA. The CDR3 sequence is 17 residues long. Trimming took 5 bases from V and 0 from J, leaving 17 bases between them.

This clonotype was observed a handful of times. J is TRBJ1-5 and V is TRBV6-5, with TRBD1 identical over 7 bases. Germline V lookup: CDR1 MNHEY, CDR2 SVGAGI. The CDR3 consists of 14 residues. Trimming removed 2 bases from V and 5 bases from J; junction bases left unmatched: 3. This CDR3 reads CASSYGTDHQPQHF. The CDR3 coding sequence is TGTGCCAGCAGTTACGGGACAGATCATCAGCCCCAGCATTTT.

This clonotype was observed a few times. This chain connects TRBV4-1 to TRBJ2-7; 7 bases map to TRBD1. CDR3 length: 14 residues. V shed 3 bases and J 2 bases; nucleotides not matched to a gene: 4. Germline V CDR1 and CDR2: MGHRA, YSYEKL. The CDR3 region is CASSQPGQTYEQYF. The CDR3 DNA follows: TGCGCCAGCAGCCAGCCGGGACAGACCTACGAGCAGTACTTC.

This clonotype has at least ten counts. This chain links TRBV3-1 with TRBJ1-3, with D unresolved. Per germline, CDR1 LGHDT and CDR2 YNNKEL (reference sequence). CDR3 length equals 15 residues. The V gene lost 0 bases and the J gene lost 1 base, with 7 bases spanning the gap. The CDR3 loop reads CASSQDRSSGNTIYF. The CDR3 nucleotides are TGTGCCAGCAGCCAAGACAGGTCATCTGGAAACACCATATATTTT.

V is TRBV29-1 and J is TRBJ2-1, with D tentatively TRBD2 (6 bases). The germline gives CDR1 SQVTM, CDR2 ANQGSEA. V was pared by 4 bases and J by 0 bases, with 7 bases between. The CDR3 runs to 13 residues. CDR3 sequence reads: CSVAGDSYNEQFF. Written as DNA, the CDR3 is TGCAGCGTTGCGGGGGACTCCTACAATGAGCAGTTCTTC.

There are many counts of this clonotype. The chain combines TRBV5-1 with TRBJ1-1; D unclear. The CDR3 totals 14 residues. Germline CDR1 and CDR2: SGHRS and YFSETQ. Trimming left V 1 base short and J 6 bases short, with 13 bases between. In DNA, the CDR3 is TGCGCCAGCAGCTTGAGGTGGGTCGGGGCTGAAGCTTTCTTT. Its protein product is CASSLRWVGAEAFF.

This clonotype was counted ten times or more. The chain links TRBV28 to TRBJ1-5; D is perhaps TRBD1 (5 bases). V was trimmed by 2 bases and J by 0 bases, leaving 8 bases between them. CDR3 length: 15 amino acids. Germline lookup yields CDR1 MDHEN and CDR2 SYDVKM. Here the CDR3 reads CASSLPGISNQPQHF. CDR3 sequence (DNA): TGTGCCAGCAGTTTACCAGGGATTAGCAATCAGCCCCAGCATTTT.